The clone carrying this TCR beta chain was detected only a few times. These data come from a study of blood T cell repertoires in COVID-19. Study details: Sites across the United States, Italy and Spain contributed samples from acute and convalescent COVID-19. The analysed material was cDNA or gDNA that came from T cells, B-cell-depleted T cells, or PBMCs.

Profiling relied on immunoSEQ multiplex PCR, and the TCRdb table lists in-frame clones only, not all of them. The sample shows 62,000 or so clones, 80% to 90% of them seen only once. The sample taken for sequencing was peripheral blood. This TCR derives from a human donor in a cohort sampled during active COVID-19.

CDR3 DNA sequence: TGTGCCAGCAGCCCCTCGGCCGGGGGTGGCACAGATACGCAGTATTTT. It encodes CASSPSAGGGTDTQYF. The chain joins TRBV6-4 to TRBJ2-3, with D perhaps matching TRBD2 (6 bases). CDR3 size: 16 residues. CDR1 is MRHNA, CDR2 SNTAGT, per germline. V lost 6 bases and J 1 base, leaving 17 bases between the germline ends.